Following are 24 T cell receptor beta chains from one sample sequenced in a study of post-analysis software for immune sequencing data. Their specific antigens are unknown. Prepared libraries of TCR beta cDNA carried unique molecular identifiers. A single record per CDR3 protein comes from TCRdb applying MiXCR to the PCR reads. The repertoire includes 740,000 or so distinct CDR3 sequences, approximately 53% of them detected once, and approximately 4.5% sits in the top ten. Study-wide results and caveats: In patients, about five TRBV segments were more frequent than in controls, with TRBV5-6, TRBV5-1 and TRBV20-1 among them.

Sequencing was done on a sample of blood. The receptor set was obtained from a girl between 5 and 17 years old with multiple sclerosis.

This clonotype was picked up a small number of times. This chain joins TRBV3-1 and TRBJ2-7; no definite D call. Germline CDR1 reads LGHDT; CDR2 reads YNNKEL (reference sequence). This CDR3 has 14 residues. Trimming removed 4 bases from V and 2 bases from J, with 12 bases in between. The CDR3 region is CASSRSDGAYEQYF. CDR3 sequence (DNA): TGTGCCAGCAGCCGATCGGACGGAGCCTACGAGCAGTACTTC.

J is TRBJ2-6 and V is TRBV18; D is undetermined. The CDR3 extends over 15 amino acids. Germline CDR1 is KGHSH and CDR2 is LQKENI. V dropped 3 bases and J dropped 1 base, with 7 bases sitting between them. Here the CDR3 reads CASSPQFSGANVLTF. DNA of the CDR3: TGTGCCAGCTCACCCCAATTTTCTGGGGCCAACGTCCTGACTTTC.

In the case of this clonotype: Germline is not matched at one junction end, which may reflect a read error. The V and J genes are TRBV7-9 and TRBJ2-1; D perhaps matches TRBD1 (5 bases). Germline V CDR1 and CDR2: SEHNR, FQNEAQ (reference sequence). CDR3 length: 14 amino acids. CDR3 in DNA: TGTGCCTGCAGCTCACTCTTACAGGACAATGAGCAGTTCTTC. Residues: CACSSLLQDNEQFF.

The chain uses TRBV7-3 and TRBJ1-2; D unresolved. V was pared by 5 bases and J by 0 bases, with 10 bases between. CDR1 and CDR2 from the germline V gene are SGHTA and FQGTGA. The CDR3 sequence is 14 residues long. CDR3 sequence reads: CASSPSRSNYGYTF. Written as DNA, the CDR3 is TGTGCCAGCAGCCCATCACGGTCTAACTATGGCTACACCTTC. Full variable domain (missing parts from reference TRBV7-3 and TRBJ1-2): GAGVSQTPSNKVTEKGKYVELRCDPISGHTALYWYRQSLGQGPEFLIYFQGTGAADDSGLPNDRFFAVRPEGSVSTLKIQRTERGDSAVYLCASSPSRSNYGYTFGSGTRLTVV.

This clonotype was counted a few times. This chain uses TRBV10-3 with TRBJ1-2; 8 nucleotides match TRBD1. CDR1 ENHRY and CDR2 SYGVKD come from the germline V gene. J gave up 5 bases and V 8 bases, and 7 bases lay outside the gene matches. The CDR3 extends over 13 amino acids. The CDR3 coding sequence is TGTGCCATCTCCTTGGACAGGGTATATGGCTACACCTTC. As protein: CAISLDRVYGYTF.

In DNA, the CDR3 is TGTGCCATCGCCGGGACAGCGCATTTTGATACGCAGTATTTT. Its translation: CAIAGTAHFDTQYF. The gene calls are TRBV28 and TRBJ2-3; 7 bases are a match to TRBD1. Germline loops: CDR1 MDHEN, CDR2 SYDVKM. The V segment lost 10 bases and the J segment 6 bases; nucleotides outside the gene matches: 13. The CDR3 sequence is 14 residues long.

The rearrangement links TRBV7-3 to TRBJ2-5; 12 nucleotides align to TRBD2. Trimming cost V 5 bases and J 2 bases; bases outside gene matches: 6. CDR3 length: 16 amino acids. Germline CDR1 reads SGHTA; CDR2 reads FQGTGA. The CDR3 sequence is CASSAGLAGRQETQYF. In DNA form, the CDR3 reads TGTGCCAGCAGCGCGGGACTAGCGGGCCGACAAGAGACCCAGTACTTC.

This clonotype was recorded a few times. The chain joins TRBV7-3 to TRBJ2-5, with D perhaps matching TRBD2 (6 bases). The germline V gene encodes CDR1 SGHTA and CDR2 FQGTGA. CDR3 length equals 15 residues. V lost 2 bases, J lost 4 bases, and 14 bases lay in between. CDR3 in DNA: TGTGCCAGCAGCTTAGACGGGAGAGGAGGAGAGACCCAGTACTTC. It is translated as CASSLDGRGGETQYF.

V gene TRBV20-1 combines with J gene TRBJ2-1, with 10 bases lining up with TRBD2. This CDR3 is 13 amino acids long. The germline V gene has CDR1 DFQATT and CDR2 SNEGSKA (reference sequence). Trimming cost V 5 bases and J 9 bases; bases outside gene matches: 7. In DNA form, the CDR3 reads TGCAGTGCTTCCGGACTAGCGGAACGTGAGCAGTTCTTC. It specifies CSASGLAEREQFF.

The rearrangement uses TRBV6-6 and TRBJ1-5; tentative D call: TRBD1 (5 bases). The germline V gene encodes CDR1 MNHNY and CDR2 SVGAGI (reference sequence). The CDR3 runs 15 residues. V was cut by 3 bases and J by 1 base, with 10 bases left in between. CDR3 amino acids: CASSYNGASNQPQHF. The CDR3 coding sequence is TGTGCCAGCAGTTATAATGGGGCCAGCAATCAGCCCCAGCATTTT.

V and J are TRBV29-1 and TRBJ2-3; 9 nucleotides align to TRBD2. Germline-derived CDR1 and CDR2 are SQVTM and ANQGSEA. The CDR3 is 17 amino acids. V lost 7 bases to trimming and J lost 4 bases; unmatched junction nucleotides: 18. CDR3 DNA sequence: TGCAGCGCCCTTCATTGGGCGAGCGGGAGGTTGGCAGATACGCAGTATTTT. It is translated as CSALHWASGRLADTQYF.

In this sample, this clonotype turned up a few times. As DNA, the CDR3 is TGCAGCGTTGGACAGGGGGCTAGTGGCTACACCTTC. It encodes CSVGQGASGYTF. The chain combines TRBV29-1 with TRBJ1-2; TRBD1 matches 10 bases. CDR1 and CDR2 (germline): SQVTM, ANQGSEA. The length of the CDR3 is 12 residues. Trimming removed 4 bases from V and 7 bases from J; junction bases left unmatched: 3.

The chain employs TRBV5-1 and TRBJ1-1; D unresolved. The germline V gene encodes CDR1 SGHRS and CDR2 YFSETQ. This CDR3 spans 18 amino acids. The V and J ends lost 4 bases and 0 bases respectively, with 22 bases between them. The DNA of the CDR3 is TGCGCCAGCAGCCCCCGGCCAGGTTTGAGGATCATGAACACTGAAGCTTTCTTT. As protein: CASSPRPGLRIMNTEAFF. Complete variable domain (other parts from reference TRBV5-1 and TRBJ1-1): KAGVTQTPRYLIKTRGQQVTLSCSPISGHRSVSWYQQTPGQGLQFLFEYFSETQRNKGNFPGRFSGRQFSNSRSEMNVSTLELGDSALYLCASSPRPGLRIMNTEAFFGQGTRLTVV.

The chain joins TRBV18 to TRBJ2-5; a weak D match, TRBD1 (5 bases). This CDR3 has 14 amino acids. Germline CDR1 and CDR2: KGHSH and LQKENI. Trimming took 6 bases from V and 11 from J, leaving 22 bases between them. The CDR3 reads CASSPDGALQEQYF. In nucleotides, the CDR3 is TGTGCCAGCTCCCCGGACGGCGCATTACAGGAGCAGTACTTC. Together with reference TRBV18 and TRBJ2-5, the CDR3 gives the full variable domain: NAGVMQNPRHLVRRRGQEARLRCSPMKGHSHVYWYRQLPEEGLKFMVYLQKENIIDESGMPKERFSAEFPKEGPSILRIQQVVRGDSAAYFCASSPDGALQEQYFGPGTRLLVL.

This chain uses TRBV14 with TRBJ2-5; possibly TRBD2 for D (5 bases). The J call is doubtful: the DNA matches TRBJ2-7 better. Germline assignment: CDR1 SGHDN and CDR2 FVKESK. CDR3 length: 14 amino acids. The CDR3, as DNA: TGTGCCAGCAGCCAATGGACCCGGGGCTACGAGCAGTACTTC. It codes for CASSQWTRGYEQYF.

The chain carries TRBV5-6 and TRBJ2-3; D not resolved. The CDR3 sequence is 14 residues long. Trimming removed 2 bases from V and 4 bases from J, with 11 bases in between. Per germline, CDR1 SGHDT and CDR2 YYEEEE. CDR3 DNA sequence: TGTGCCAGCAGCTTTACCCCCGGCGCAGATACGCAGTATTTT. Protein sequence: CASSFTPGADTQYF.

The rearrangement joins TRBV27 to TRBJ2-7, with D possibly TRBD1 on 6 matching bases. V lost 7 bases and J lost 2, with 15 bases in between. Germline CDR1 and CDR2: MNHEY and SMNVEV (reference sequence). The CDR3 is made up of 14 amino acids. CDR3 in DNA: TGTGCCAGCACCAGCGCAGGGGCCCCCTACGAGCAGTACTTC. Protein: CASTSAGAPYEQYF.

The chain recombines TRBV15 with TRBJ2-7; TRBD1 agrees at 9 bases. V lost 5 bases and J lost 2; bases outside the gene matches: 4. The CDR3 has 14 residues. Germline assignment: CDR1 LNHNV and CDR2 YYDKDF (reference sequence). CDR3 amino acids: CATSAGQGAYEQYF. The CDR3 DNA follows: TGTGCCACCAGCGCGGGACAGGGCGCCTACGAGCAGTACTTC.

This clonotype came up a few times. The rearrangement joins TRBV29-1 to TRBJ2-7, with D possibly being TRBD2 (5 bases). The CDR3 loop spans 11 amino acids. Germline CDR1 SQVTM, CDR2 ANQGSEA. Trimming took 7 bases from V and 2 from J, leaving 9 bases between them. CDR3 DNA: TGCAGCGCTGGAGGACCCTACGAGCAGTACTTC. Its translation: CSAGGPYEQYF.

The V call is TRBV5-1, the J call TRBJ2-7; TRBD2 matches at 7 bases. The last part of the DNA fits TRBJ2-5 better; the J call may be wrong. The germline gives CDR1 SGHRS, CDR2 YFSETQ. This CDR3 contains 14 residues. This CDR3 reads CASGQSGGQETQYF. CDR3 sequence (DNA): TGCGCCAGCGGCCAATCGGGGGGACAAGAGACCCAGTACTTC.

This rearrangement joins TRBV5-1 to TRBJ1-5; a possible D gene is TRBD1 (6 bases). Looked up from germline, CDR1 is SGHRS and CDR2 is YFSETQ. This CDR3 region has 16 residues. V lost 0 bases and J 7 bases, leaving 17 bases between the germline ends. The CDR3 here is CASSLGGVQGGQPQHF. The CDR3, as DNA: TGCGCCAGCAGCTTGGGAGGCGTACAGGGAGGGCAGCCCCAGCATTTT.

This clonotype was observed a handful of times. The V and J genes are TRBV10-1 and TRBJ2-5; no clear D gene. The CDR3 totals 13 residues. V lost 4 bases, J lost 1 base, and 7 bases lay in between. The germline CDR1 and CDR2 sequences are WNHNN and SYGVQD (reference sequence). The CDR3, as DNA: TGCGCCAGCAGTGGGGCAGCCCAAGAGACCCAGTACTTC. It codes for CASSGAAQETQYF.

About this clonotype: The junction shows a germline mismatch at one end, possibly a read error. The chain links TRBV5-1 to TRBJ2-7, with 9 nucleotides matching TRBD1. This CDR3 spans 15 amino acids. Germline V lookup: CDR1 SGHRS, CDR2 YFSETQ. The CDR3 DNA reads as TGCGCCAGCAGCAGTTCCGGGACAGGGAGCGGCGAGCGGTACTTC. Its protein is CASSSSGTGSGERYF.

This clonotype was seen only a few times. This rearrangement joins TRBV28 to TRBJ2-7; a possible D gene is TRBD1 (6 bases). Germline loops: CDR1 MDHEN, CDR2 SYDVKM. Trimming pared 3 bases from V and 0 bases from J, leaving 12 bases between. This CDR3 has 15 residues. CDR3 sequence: CASSFQGGSSYEQYF. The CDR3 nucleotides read TGTGCCAGCAGTTTTCAAGGGGGTTCCTCCTACGAGCAGTACTTC.